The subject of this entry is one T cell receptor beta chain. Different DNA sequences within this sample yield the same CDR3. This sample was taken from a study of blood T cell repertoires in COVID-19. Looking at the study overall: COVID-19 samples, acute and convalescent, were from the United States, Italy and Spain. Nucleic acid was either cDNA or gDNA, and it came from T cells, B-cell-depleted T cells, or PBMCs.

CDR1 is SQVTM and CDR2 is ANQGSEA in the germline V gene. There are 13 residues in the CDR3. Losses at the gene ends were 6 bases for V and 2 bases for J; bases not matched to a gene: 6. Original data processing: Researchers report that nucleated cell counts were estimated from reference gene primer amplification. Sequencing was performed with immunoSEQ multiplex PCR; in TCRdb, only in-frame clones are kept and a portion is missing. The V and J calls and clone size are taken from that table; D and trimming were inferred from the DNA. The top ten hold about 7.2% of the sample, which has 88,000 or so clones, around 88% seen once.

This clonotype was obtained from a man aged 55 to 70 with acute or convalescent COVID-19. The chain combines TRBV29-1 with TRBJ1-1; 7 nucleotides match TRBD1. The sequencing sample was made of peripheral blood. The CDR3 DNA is TGCAGCGTGGAGGGACAGTTAAACACTGAAGCTTTCTTT. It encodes CSVEGQLNTEAFF.